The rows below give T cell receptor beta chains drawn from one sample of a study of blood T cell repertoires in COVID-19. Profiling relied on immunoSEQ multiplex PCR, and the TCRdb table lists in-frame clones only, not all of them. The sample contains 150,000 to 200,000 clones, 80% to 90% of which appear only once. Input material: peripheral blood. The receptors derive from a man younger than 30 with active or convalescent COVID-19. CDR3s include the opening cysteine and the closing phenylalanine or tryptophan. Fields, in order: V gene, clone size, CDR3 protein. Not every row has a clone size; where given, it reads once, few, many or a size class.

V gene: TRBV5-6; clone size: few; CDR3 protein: CASSLAPENSGNTIYF
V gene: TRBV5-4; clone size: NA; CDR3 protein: CASSPPDRTNYGYTF
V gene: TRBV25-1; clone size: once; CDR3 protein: CASSVTGGLTEAFF
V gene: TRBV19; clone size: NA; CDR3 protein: CASMITQGNQPQHF
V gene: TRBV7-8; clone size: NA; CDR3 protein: CASSLAWQGTTEAFF
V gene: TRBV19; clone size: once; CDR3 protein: CATSDRDTEAFF
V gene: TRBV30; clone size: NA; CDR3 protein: CAWSNWAGNEQYF
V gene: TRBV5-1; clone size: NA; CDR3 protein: CASSQRQGAGTEAFF
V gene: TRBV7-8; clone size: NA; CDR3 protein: CASSPQGLYGYTF
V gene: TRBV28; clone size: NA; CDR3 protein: CASSPRLTGELFF
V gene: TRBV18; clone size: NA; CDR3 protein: CASSPEDTYSNQPQHF
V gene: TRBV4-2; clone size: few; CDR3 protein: CASRLGTGEVEAFF
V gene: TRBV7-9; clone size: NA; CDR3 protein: CASSSTSKREVSYNEQFF
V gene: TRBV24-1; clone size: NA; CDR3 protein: CATSDPTRGNEKLFF
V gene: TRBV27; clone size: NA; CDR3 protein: CASGQWAGISYNSPLHF
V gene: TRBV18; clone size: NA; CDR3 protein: CASSPDRGPNEKLFF
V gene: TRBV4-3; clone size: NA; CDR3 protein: CASSQRITGNQPQHF
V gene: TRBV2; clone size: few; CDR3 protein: CASSGRNTEAFF
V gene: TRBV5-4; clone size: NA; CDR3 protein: CASSTGTGFYEQYF
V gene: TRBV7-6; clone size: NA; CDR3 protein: CASSLAGDGYTF
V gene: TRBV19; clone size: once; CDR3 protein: CAGSDRANNNYGYTF
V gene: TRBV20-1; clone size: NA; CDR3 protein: CSASKQGNTEAFF
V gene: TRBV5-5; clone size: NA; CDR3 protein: CASSSIRTSGPLGSYNEQFF
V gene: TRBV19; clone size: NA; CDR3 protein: CASSIPGQGIAFNYGYTF
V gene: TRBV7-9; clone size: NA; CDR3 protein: CASSSTGGRNEKLFF
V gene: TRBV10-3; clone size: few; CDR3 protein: CAISQTGFGYTF
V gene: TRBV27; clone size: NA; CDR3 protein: CASSFQEGYTEAFF
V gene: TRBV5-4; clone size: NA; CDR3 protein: CASSLGQRNYNEQFF
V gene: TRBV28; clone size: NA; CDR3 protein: CASSTFSGLSTDTQYF
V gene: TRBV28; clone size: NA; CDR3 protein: CASSFGGVEGSEQFF
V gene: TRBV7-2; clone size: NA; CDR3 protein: CASSSLGRGVAFF
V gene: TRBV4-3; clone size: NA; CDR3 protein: CASSLDRVGAGELFF
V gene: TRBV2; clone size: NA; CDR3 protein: CASASGSSGETQYF
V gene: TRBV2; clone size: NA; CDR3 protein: CASSEYGQGTQPQHF
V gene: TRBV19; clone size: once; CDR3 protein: CASSMLGGPLQTQYF
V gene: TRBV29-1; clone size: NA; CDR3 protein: CSGSGSGGAGDEQFF
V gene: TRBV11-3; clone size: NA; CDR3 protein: CASSPRAGNTGELFF
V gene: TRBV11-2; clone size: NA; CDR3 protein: CASSFGTYSNQPQHF
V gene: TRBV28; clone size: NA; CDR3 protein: CASSLLAGGGTDTQYF
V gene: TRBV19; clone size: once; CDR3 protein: CASSISSFPKLFF
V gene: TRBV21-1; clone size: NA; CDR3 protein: CASSPLPAARGTDTQYF